This T cell receptor (beta chain) was recorded in a study of control samples from healthy donors and cancer patients. Germline V gives CDR1 SEHNR, CDR2 FQNEAQ (reference sequence). The CDR3 has 14 amino acids. V was pared by 5 bases and J by 5 bases, with 15 bases between. Assay used: immunoSEQ multiplex PCR; TCRdb lists only in-frame clones, some missing. The sample comprises roughly 200,000 clones, roughly 94% of which are singletons, and about 1.6% rests with the top ten. The sample consisted of blood. This receptor was identified in a man aged 50 to 60 in good health. The chain combines TRBV7-9 with TRBJ1-2; a weak D match, TRBD1 (6 bases). CDR3 protein: CASSPSGAGYGYTF. For the CDR3, the DNA is TGTGCCAGCAGCCCCTCAGGGGCAGGATATGGCTACACCTTC.